This TCR beta chain was sequenced for a study of blood T cells in healthy people across ages. Across the whole study: With template switching, about one barcoded beta molecule was captured per two T cells. The study's findings and limits: With unsorted PBMCs, a conclusive comparison of naive versus antigen-experienced cells was not possible.

The authors drew around 11 milliliters of peripheral blood from each donor. Comment on this clonotype: The antigen is not known.

For the second PCR, which ran for about 6 to 12 cycles, a sample-barcoded 5' primer and a J-beta primer mix were used. Using its own MiXCR run on the 5' RACE reads, TCRdb lists one record per CDR3 protein. The data hold roughly 900,000 distinct CDR3 sequences, with under 30% observed a single time. The CDR3 consists of 15 residues. V dropped 3 bases and J dropped 6 bases, with 12 bases sitting between them. The chain couples TRBV12-3 or TRBV12-4 to TRBJ1-6; unclear D gene. The receptor was derived from a woman over 75 in good health. Sequencing input: blood. This CDR3 reads CASSFGEMSNSPLHF. The CDR3 coding sequence is TGTGCCAGCAGTTTCGGGGAGATGTCTAATTCACCCCTCCACTTT.